Following are 20 T cell receptor beta chains from one sample sequenced in a study of blood T cell repertoires in COVID-19. Measured with immunoSEQ multiplex PCR; TCRdb has only the in-frame clones, and not every one. Of tens of thousands of clones in the sample, approximately 85% were seen once. The sequenced material came from peripheral blood. The receptors stem from a human donor in a cohort sampled during active COVID-19.

This clone was seen more than once but under ten times. The chain is built from TRBV18 and TRBJ1-1; D perhaps matches TRBD1 (5 bases). The CDR3 runs 15 residues. Per germline, CDR1 KGHSH and CDR2 LQKENI. Trimming removed 0 bases at V and 6 bases at J, with 14 bases between. The CDR3: CASSPPSRAGAEAFF. The CDR3 nucleotides read TGTGCCAGCTCACCACCGTCCAGGGCCGGCGCTGAAGCTTTCTTT.

This chain links TRBV24-1 with TRBJ1-5, with TRBD1 matching 12 bases. The CDR3 consists of 16 residues. Trimming took 3 bases from V and 6 from J; bases not matched to a gene: 5. Germline assignment: CDR1 KGHDR and CDR2 SFDVKD. CDR3 sequence reads: CATSDGTGGWGQPQHF. In DNA form, the CDR3 reads TGTGCCACCAGTGATGGGACAGGGGGCTGGGGTCAGCCCCAGCATTTT.

The chain employs TRBV15 and TRBJ2-7; TRBD2 matches 12 bases. V dropped 1 base and J dropped 5; count of bases not matched to a gene: 3. There are 15 residues in the CDR3. Germline V gives CDR1 LNHNV, CDR2 YYDKDF (reference sequence). CDR3 sequence (DNA): TGTGCCACCAGCAGAGTGACTAGCGGGAGTCACGAGCAGTACTTC. It yields the protein CATSRVTSGSHEQYF.

The rearrangement uses TRBV3-1 (or the pseudogene TRBV3-2) and TRBJ2-2, with 8 bases aligning to TRBD2. The CDR3 covers 16 residues. The V and J ends lost 0 bases and 7 bases, in that order; junction bases with no gene match: 7. Per the germline V gene, CDR1 is LGHDT and CDR2 is YNNKEL (reference sequence). DNA for the CDR3: TGTGCCAGCAGCCAAGAACGGCGGGGGGCAAGCGGGGAGCTGTTTTTT. Translation gives CASSQERRGASGELFF.

The chain combines TRBV7-2 with TRBJ2-5, with D perhaps matching TRBD1 (6 bases). Germline V gives CDR1 SGHTA, CDR2 FQGNSA. The CDR3 is 14 residues long. Trimming left V 3 bases short and J 5 bases short, with 13 bases between. CDR3 protein: CASSLVQGRETQYF. The CDR3 DNA is TGTGCCAGCAGCTTGGTACAGGGCAGGGAGACCCAGTACTTC.

This chain connects TRBV4-2 to TRBJ2-7, with 7 bases identical to TRBD1. CDR1 is LGHNA and CDR2 is YNFKEQ in the germline V gene. V was clipped by 3 bases and J by 2 bases; unmatched bases: 4. The CDR3 totals 14 residues. CDR3 sequence (DNA): TGTGCCAGCAGCCAGCCGGGACAGCCCTACGAGCAGTACTTC. Protein product: CASSQPGQPYEQYF.

The gene calls are TRBV10-2 and TRBJ2-3, with 7 bases matching TRBD1. Germline V CDR1 and CDR2: WSHSY, SAAADI. V gave up 6 bases and J gave up 2 bases; unmatched junction bases: 5. CDR3 length equals 14 residues. CDR3 nucleotides: TGCGCCAGCAGGACAGGGCCTAACACAGATACGCAGTATTTT. This translates into CASRTGPNTDTQYF.

The rearrangement uses TRBV24-1 and TRBJ2-4, with 10 nucleotides matching TRBD1. Germline lookup yields CDR1 KGHDR and CDR2 SFDVKD. CDR3 length: 15 amino acids. Trimming took 5 bases from V and 1 from J; bases not matched to a gene: 1. This chain's CDR3 is CATSGGQGAKNIQYF. For the CDR3, the DNA is TGTGCCACCAGTGGGGGACAGGGGGCCAAAAACATTCAGTACTTC.

The gene calls are TRBV27 and TRBJ2-7, with 10 nucleotides matching TRBD1. Germline CDR1 reads MNHEY; CDR2 reads SMNVEV (reference sequence). The CDR3 length is 15 residues. The trim removed 2 bases at V and 8 bases at J, leaving 9 bases unmatched. Here the CDR3 DNA reads TGTGCCAGCAGTTTAGTGGGGACAGGGGTGCGGAAGCAGTACTTC. Translation: CASSLVGTGVRKQYF.

This clone showed up just once. The rearrangement uses TRBV7-2 and TRBJ1-6, with D tentatively TRBD1 (5 bases). This CDR3 is 14 amino acids long. Trimming left V 5 bases short and J 7 bases short, with 12 bases between. Germline loops: CDR1 SGHTA, CDR2 FQGNSA. DNA of the CDR3: TGTGCCAGCAGCCGCGGGGGTGGGAATTCACCCCTCCACTTT. Translated: CASSRGGGNSPLHF.

The gene calls are TRBV5-1 and TRBJ2-2; possible D gene TRBD1, 6 bases. Germline-derived CDR1 and CDR2 are SGHRS and YFSETQ. CDR3 length equals 18 residues. Trimming left V 0 bases short and J 3 bases short, with 18 bases between. This CDR3 reads CASSLALVTRGYTGELFF. CDR3 DNA: TGCGCCAGCAGCTTGGCCCTCGTGACCAGGGGATACACCGGGGAGCTGTTTTTT.

The rearrangement links TRBV11-2 to TRBJ2-7, with TRBD2 identical over 9 bases. The V and J ends lost 4 bases and 4 bases, in that order; junction bases with no gene match: 8. Germline V lookup: CDR1 SGHAT, CDR2 FQNNGV. The CDR3 length is 15 residues. This chain's CDR3 is CASSSLAGGPYEQYF. The DNA for the CDR3 is TGTGCCAGCAGCTCCTTGGCGGGAGGGCCATACGAGCAGTACTTC.

The genes are TRBV7-6 and TRBJ1-1; D unclear. CDR1 is SGHVS and CDR2 is FNYEAQ in the germline V gene. The CDR3 runs 13 residues. Trimming took off 0 bases at V and 9 bases at J, with 11 bases between the two ends. The CDR3 loop reads CASSLAAATQAFF. The CDR3 nucleotides read TGTGCCAGCAGCTTAGCGGCGGCTACACAAGCTTTCTTT.

DNA of the CDR3: TGCGCCAGCAGCCCGGGACAGATGAACACCGGGGAGCTGTTTTTT. Its protein product is CASSPGQMNTGELFF. This chain uses TRBV5-1 with TRBJ2-2; 7 bases fit TRBD1. Per germline, CDR1 SGHRS and CDR2 YFSETQ. The trim removed 4 bases at V and 1 base at J, leaving 4 bases unmatched. CDR3 length: 15 residues.

The V and J genes are TRBV9 and TRBJ2-2; no firm D call. V lost 2 bases and J 6 bases, leaving 8 bases between the germline ends. There are 13 residues in the CDR3. Germline V gene sequence: CDR1 SGDLS, CDR2 YYNGEE. The chain's CDR3 is CASSVDTAGELFF. Here the CDR3 DNA reads TGTGCCAGCAGCGTCGACACCGCCGGGGAGCTGTTTTTT.

The chain links TRBV9 to TRBJ2-5; 13 nucleotides agree with TRBD2. Germline V gene sequence: CDR1 SGDLS, CDR2 YYNGEE. Germline trimming cut 3 bases from V and 4 bases from J; bases unmatched to any gene: 6. The CDR3 length is 16 residues. CDR3 coding DNA: TGTGCCAGCAGCGCAGGAGGACTAGCGGGGGCAGAGACCCAGTACTTC. Translated: CASSAGGLAGAETQYF.

The chain couples TRBV7-8 to TRBJ2-7; D perhaps matches TRBD2 (5 bases). CDR1 and CDR2 from the germline V gene are SGHVS and FQNEAQ. Trimming removed 1 base at V and 0 bases at J, with 13 bases between. The CDR3 runs to 16 residues. Written as DNA, the CDR3 is TGTGCCAGCAGCTTAGGTCGTGCGGGTAGCTCCTACGAGCAGTACTTC. Encoded protein: CASSLGRAGSSYEQYF.

The V gene is TRBV28, the J gene TRBJ2-2; 10 bases align to TRBD1. Germline trimming cut 7 bases from V and 6 bases from J; bases unmatched to any gene: 11. The CDR3 length is 16 residues. Germline CDR1 is MDHEN and CDR2 is SYDVKM. CDR3 DNA: TGTGCCAGCAACCCTATTGGGACAGGGGCTGCCGGGGAGCTGTTTTTT. The encoded protein is CASNPIGTGAAGELFF.

The rearrangement uses TRBV7-9 and TRBJ2-1, with 14 bases lining up with TRBD2. V lost 3 bases and J lost 6; bases outside the gene matches: 7. CDR3 length equals 17 residues. The germline CDR1 and CDR2 sequences are SEHNR and FQNEAQ (reference sequence). CDR3 loop: CASSFPGLAGVSNEQFF. CDR3 nucleotide sequence: TGTGCCAGCAGCTTCCCGGGACTAGCGGGAGTAAGCAATGAGCAGTTCTTC. The whole variable domain, filled in from reference TRBV7-9 and TRBJ2-1, reads DTGVSQNPRHKITKRGQNVTFRCDPISEHNRLYWYRQTLGQGPEFLTYFQNEAQLEKSRLLSDRFSAERPKGSFSTLEIQRTEQGDSAMYLCASSFPGLAGVSNEQFFGPGTRLTVL.

V is TRBV19 and J is TRBJ1-5, with no clear D. CDR3 length: 15 amino acids. Trimming took off 5 bases at V and 2 bases at J, with 13 bases between the two ends. CDR1 is LNHDA, CDR2 SQIVND, per germline (reference sequence). Written as DNA, the CDR3 is TGTGCCAGTAGTGTGGCCACGCGGGGCAATCAGCCCCAGCATTTT. The encoded protein is CASSVATRGNQPQHF.